This T cell receptor beta chain emerged from a study of T cell repertoires in cytomegalovirus infection. In the study overall: Both CMV infection and a matching HLA type were indicated by public TCR beta signatures.

Study results and limitations: HLA-C-restricted CMV-specific TCR beta clonotypes were dominant in the ex vivo response.

MiXCR, run by TCRdb on the reads, gives a single entry per CDR3 protein. Of approximately 630,000 distinct CDR3 sequences in the sample, more than 20% were seen once. The germline gives CDR1 SQVTM, CDR2 ANQGSEA. The CDR3 consists of 11 residues. This clonotype was counted a few times. Its target is unknown. A read error may account for a junction end that differs from germline. The sequenced sample was CD8+ T cells from PBMCs. The TCR was taken from a human donor in good health (CMV status not recorded). Some clones in this sample may be carry-over from other donors' samples. V is TRBV29-1 and J is TRBJ2-1; 7 nucleotides agree with TRBD1. For the CDR3, the DNA is TGCAGCGTTGAAGATCGACAGGGTGCGATCTTC. This codes for CSVEDRQGAIF.